The clone carrying this TCR beta chain occurred a few times. The antigen is not known. These data come from a study of identical twins. This CDR3 spans 13 amino acids. CDR1 and CDR2 from the germline V gene are LGHNA and YNFKEQ. V was cut by 0 bases and J by 13 bases, with 13 bases left in between. Overall study findings and caveats: Where out-of-frame alpha sequences were twin-shared, they showed excess low generation probability.

Carrying unique molecular identifiers, the cDNA also gained a universal primer site through template switching. TCRdb recomputed calls from the 5' RACE reads with MiXCR, one row per CDR3 protein. The profile shows about 240,000 distinct CDR3 sequences, roughly a tenth of them singletons. The chain has TRBV4-2 and TRBJ2-1, with D maybe TRBD2 (5 bases). Material for sequencing was memory T cells sorted from blood. The receptor was isolated from a man aged 50 to 59 in good health. Here the CDR3 reads CASSQEVRTSQFF. The CDR3 DNA follows: TGTGCCAGCAGCCAAGAAGTGAGAACTAGTCAGTTCTTC.